The 32 T cell receptor beta chains reported below all come from one sample, sequenced in a study of shared clonotypes between healthy human individuals. Terminally differentiated effector memory CD45RA+ cells were excluded by CCR7 positive selection of CD45RO-negative cells. Clones were sequenced by immunoSEQ multiplex PCR, and TCRdb holds only the in-frame ones, with some missing. Here the sample spans approximately 740,000 clones, about 91% being singletons. Sequenced material: naive CD8+ T cells sorted from blood. The receptors here all came from a man aged 25 to 40 in good health.

The chain employs TRBV2 and TRBJ2-1; 9 bases line up with TRBD2. The CDR3 is made up of 15 amino acids. Germline trimming cut 9 bases from V and 3 bases from J; bases unmatched to any gene: 9. CDR1 is SNHLY and CDR2 is FYNNEI in the germline V gene. CDR3 bases: TGTGCCAGACAACCCGGGACTAGCAACTACAATGAGCAGTTCTTC. This translates into CARQPGTSNYNEQFF.

CDR3 protein: CSVRTGVGNIQYF. The CDR3 coding sequence is TGCAGCGTTAGGACTGGGGTCGGGAACATTCAGTACTTC. The rearrangement joins TRBV29-1 to TRBJ2-4; weak D call: TRBD2 (5 bases). CDR1 and CDR2 (germline): SQVTM, ANQGSEA. V lost 5 bases, J lost 7 bases, and 15 bases lay in between. The CDR3 length is 13 residues. The complete variable domain, with remaining parts taken from reference TRBV29-1 and TRBJ2-4, reads SAVISQKPSRDICQRGTSLTIQCQVDSQVTMMFWYRQQPGQSLTLIATANQGSEATYESGFVIDKFPISRPNLTFSTLTVSNMSPEDSSIYLCSVRTGVGNIQYFGAGTRLSVL.

V and J are TRBV7-8 and TRBJ2-3; D gene unclear. CDR1 is SGHVS, CDR2 FQNEAQ, per germline. The CDR3 contains 16 residues. V was cut by 1 base and J by 3 bases, with 14 bases left in between. CDR3 bases: TGTGCCAGCAGCTTAGACTCGGGCCCTGGAACAGATACGCAGTATTTT. This translates into CASSLDSGPGTDTQYF. The full variable domain, in which reference TRBV7-8 and TRBJ2-3 provide the parts outside the CDR3, is GAGVSQSPRYKVAKRGQDVALRCDPISGHVSLFWYQQALGQGPEFLTYFQNEAQLDKSGLPSDRFFAERPEGSVSTLKIQRTQQEDSAVYLCASSLDSGPGTDTQYFGPGTRLTVL.

The chain links TRBV5-1 to TRBJ2-2; no reliable D call. Germline V lookup: CDR1 SGHRS, CDR2 YFSETQ. This CDR3 is built from 14 residues. The V gene lost 4 bases and the J gene lost 6 bases, with 13 bases spanning the gap. CDR3 in amino acids: CASSAYPLPGELFF. The DNA of the CDR3 is TGCGCCAGCAGCGCCTACCCTTTGCCCGGGGAGCTGTTTTTT.

This clone came up once. The chain recombines TRBV29-1 with TRBJ1-1; TRBD1 agrees at 8 bases. This CDR3 contains 15 residues. V gave up 4 bases and J gave up 6 bases; unmatched junction bases: 13. Germline V lookup: CDR1 SQVTM, CDR2 ANQGSEA. The CDR3 nucleotides read TGCAGCGTTGGGACAGGGACGCTCCACGAGGCTGAAGCTTTCTTT. The encoded protein is CSVGTGTLHEAEAFF. Based on the CDR3 plus reference TRBV29-1 and TRBJ1-1, the full variable domain is SAVISQKPSRDICQRGTSLTIQCQVDSQVTMMFWYRQQPGQSLTLIATANQGSEATYESGFVIDKFPISRPNLTFSTLTVSNMSPEDSSIYLCSVGTGTLHEAEAFFGQGTRLTVV.

The chain links TRBV27 to TRBJ1-1; 7 positions agree with TRBD1. From germline, CDR1 is MNHEY and CDR2 SMNVEV (reference sequence). The CDR3 sequence is 15 residues long. The V gene end was trimmed by 0 bases and the J gene end by 4 bases; junction bases not matched to a gene: 5. The chain's CDR3 is CASSLSMTGSTEAFF. The CDR3 DNA follows: TGTGCCAGCAGTTTATCTATGACAGGGAGCACTGAAGCTTTCTTT.

The CDR3 spells CSANLPGSANTGELFF. CDR3 coding DNA: TGCAGCGCTAACCTCCCGGGTTCCGCGAACACCGGGGAGCTGTTTTTT. This chain links TRBV29-1 with TRBJ2-2; D is undetermined. The germline CDR1 and CDR2 sequences are SQVTM and ANQGSEA. V shed 7 bases and J shed 0 bases, with 18 bases lying between them. The CDR3 has 16 residues.

This chain joins TRBV10-3 and TRBJ2-6; D is possibly TRBD1 (6 bases). V lost 2 bases to trimming and J lost 2 bases, with 10 bases between them. The CDR3 covers 16 residues. Germline loops: CDR1 ENHRY, CDR2 SYGVKD. In DNA form, the CDR3 reads TGTGCCATCAGTGAGCCCAGGGGCCCTGGGGCCAACGTCCTGACTTTC. It translates to CAISEPRGPGANVLTF.

DNA of the CDR3: TGTGCCAGCAGTGAAGCTCTAGGGGGGGGAGCTGAAGCTTTCTTT. This translates into CASSEALGGGAEAFF. This chain uses TRBV6-1 with TRBJ1-1, with D possibly TRBD1 on 6 matching bases. Trimming took 0 bases from V and 6 from J, leaving 14 bases between them. Germline lookup yields CDR1 MNHNS and CDR2 SASEGT. The CDR3 spans 15 residues.

This chain links TRBV2 with TRBJ2-7, with D tentatively TRBD2 (6 bases). Germline V lookup: CDR1 SNHLY, CDR2 FYNNEI. This CDR3 has 14 residues. V gave up 6 bases and J gave up 3 bases, with 15 bases separating them. The CDR3 DNA reads as TGTGCCAGCAGGGCGGGACTCCAGAGCTACGAGCAGTACTTC. The encoded protein is CASRAGLQSYEQYF.

The chain carries TRBV11-2 and TRBJ2-1; the match to TRBD1 covers 10 bases. V shed 6 bases and J 9 bases; nucleotides not matched to a gene: 5. The V gene's germline CDR1 is SGHAT and CDR2 FQNNGV. The length of the CDR3 is 13 residues. The CDR3 bases are TGTGCCAGCAGAGGACAGGGGGGTAGTGAGCAGTTCTTC. It codes for CASRGQGGSEQFF.

The rearrangement links TRBV6-1 to TRBJ2-7, with D unclear. Germline loops: CDR1 MNHNS, CDR2 SASEGT. The V end lost 8 bases, the J end lost 1 base, and 9 bases lay between the germline ends. CDR3 length: 12 residues. CDR3 sequence: CASVSNSYEQYF. The CDR3 nucleotides read TGTGCCAGCGTCAGTAATTCCTACGAGCAGTACTTC.

This rearrangement joins TRBV5-4 to TRBJ2-1, with D uncertain. Germline values: CDR1 SGHNT, CDR2 YYREEE (reference sequence). The CDR3 loop spans 13 amino acids. V was trimmed by 1 base and J by 7 bases, leaving 9 bases between them. The CDR3 loop is CASSLRVQNEQFF. CDR3 nucleotide sequence: TGTGCCAGCAGCTTGAGGGTCCAGAATGAGCAGTTCTTC.

This chain links TRBV29-1 with TRBJ2-1; unclear D gene. There are 14 residues in the CDR3. The germline CDR1 and CDR2 sequences are SQVTM and ANQGSEA. Trimming removed 2 bases at V and 4 bases at J, with 12 bases between. In DNA form, the CDR3 reads TGCAGCGTTGAATCTGCAGCGAGATACAATGAGCAGTTCTTC. Translated, it gives CSVESAARYNEQFF.

This clone was observed a single time. The V and J genes are TRBV28 and TRBJ2-7; 7 nucleotides align to TRBD2. Germline V gene lookup returns CDR1 MDHEN and CDR2 SYDVKM. The CDR3 contains 14 residues. The ends lost 3 bases at V and 6 bases at J; junction bases unmatched: 8. The DNA for the CDR3 is TGTGCCAGCAGTTTGGGGACTACTTGGCGCGAGCAGTACTTC. This gives the protein CASSLGTTWREQYF.

Concerning this clone: The same CDR3 can be traced to other DNA sequences in this sample. V usage is TRBV28 and J usage is TRBJ2-3, with 7 bases that match TRBD2. V lost 3 bases and J lost 1; bases outside the gene matches: 1. The CDR3 spans 14 residues. The germline CDR1 and CDR2 sequences are MDHEN and SYDVKM. CDR3 coding DNA: TGTGCCAGCAGTTTCCTAGCGGGCACAGATACGCAGTATTTT. Its translation is CASSFLAGTDTQYF.

The rearrangement joins TRBV4-1 to TRBJ1-5; no firm D call. Trimming removed 4 bases at V and 3 bases at J, with 7 bases between. Germline V CDR1 and CDR2: MGHRA, YSYEKL. The CDR3 contains 13 residues. The CDR3 sequence is CASSPGVNQPQHF. The DNA of the CDR3 is TGCGCCAGCAGCCCGGGCGTCAATCAGCCCCAGCATTTT.

The chain recombines TRBV28 with TRBJ2-7; TRBD2 aligns across 12 bases. The CDR3 loop spans 18 amino acids. V gave up 5 bases and J gave up 3 bases; unmatched junction bases: 14. CDR1 is MDHEN and CDR2 is SYDVKM in the germline V gene. As DNA, the CDR3 is TGTGCCAGCAGTCTTATGCTAGCGGGAGGGTCCAGACACTACGAGCAGTACTTC. Protein: CASSLMLAGGSRHYEQYF.

V is TRBV4-1 and J is TRBJ2-1, with 10 bases identical to TRBD2. V dropped 2 bases and J dropped 9; count of bases not matched to a gene: 10. The CDR3 runs to 16 residues. From germline, CDR1 is MGHRA and CDR2 YSYEKL. CDR3 sequence (DNA): TGCGCCAGCAGCCAATATGCTAGCGGGAGTCTCTTTGAGCAGTTCTTC. Amino acids: CASSQYASGSLFEQFF.

The chain recombines TRBV27 with TRBJ1-5, with TRBD1 identical over 7 bases. The CDR3 contains 15 residues. The ends lost 6 bases at V and 0 bases at J; junction bases unmatched: 5. CDR1 MNHEY and CDR2 SMNVEV come from the germline V gene (reference sequence). The CDR3 region has the DNA TGTGCCAGCAGGGGGACAGCCGCTAGCAATCAGCCCCAGCATTTT. It yields the protein CASRGTAASNQPQHF.

The V call is TRBV7-3, the J call TRBJ2-3; D is perhaps TRBD1 or TRBD2 (5 bases each). Trimming cost V 3 bases and J 2 bases, with 9 bases left between them. The CDR3 covers 14 residues. The germline CDR1 and CDR2 sequences are SGHTA and FQGTGA. This CDR3 reads CASSFRDVTDTQYF. The CDR3 DNA sequence: TGTGCCAGCAGCTTCCGGGACGTCACAGATACGCAGTATTTT.

The chain uses TRBV28 and TRBJ2-2; TRBD2 aligns across 7 bases. V was clipped by 8 bases and J by 7 bases; unmatched bases: 10. This CDR3 region has 14 residues. The germline gives CDR1 MDHEN, CDR2 SYDVKM. This chain's CDR3 is CASRIGIAGGELFF. The CDR3 DNA reads as TGTGCCAGCCGTATTGGGATAGCGGGCGGGGAGCTGTTTTTT.

V is TRBV27 and J is TRBJ2-1, with D hard to call. The germline CDR1 and CDR2 sequences are MNHEY and SMNVEV (reference sequence). The V end was cut by 0 bases, the J end by 4 bases, with 7 bases between. The CDR3 consists of 14 residues. CDR3 bases: TGTGCCAGCAGTTTATCGTCAGTTTACAATGAGCAGTTCTTC. This encodes CASSLSSVYNEQFF.

The V gene is TRBV5-6, the J gene TRBJ2-7; D not resolved. CDR1 is SGHDT, CDR2 YYEEEE, per germline. The germline V and J ends were trimmed by 4 bases and 4 bases, with 18 bases remaining between them. CDR3 length equals 15 residues. CDR3 residues: CASSPPLDTPYEQYF. DNA of the CDR3: TGTGCCAGCAGCCCCCCTCTTGATACTCCTTACGAGCAGTACTTC.

Note on this clone: Other DNA sequences from this sample encode an identical CDR3 as well. The V and J genes are TRBV30 and TRBJ2-2, with D possibly TRBD2 on 5 matching bases. The V and J ends lost 1 base and 7 bases respectively, with 7 bases between them. This CDR3 spans 12 amino acids. CDR1 GTSNPN and CDR2 SVGIG come from the germline V gene (reference sequence). CDR3: CAWSDRGGELFF. As DNA, the CDR3 is TGTGCCTGGAGTGATCGGGGCGGGGAGCTGTTTTTT.

The genes are TRBV15 and TRBJ2-7; 9 nucleotides align to TRBD2. With 3 bases clipped from V and 3 bases from J, the junction kept 0 bases outside the gene matches. Looked up from germline, CDR1 is LNHNV and CDR2 is YYDKDF (reference sequence). The CDR3 extends over 13 amino acids. The CDR3 bases are TGTGCCACCAGCAGGACTAGCGGCTACGAGCAGTACTTC. It specifies CATSRTSGYEQYF.

The rearrangement links TRBV7-8 to TRBJ2-1, with TRBD1 matching 7 bases. Germline CDR1 and CDR2: SGHVS and FQNEAQ. The CDR3 has 14 residues. V lost 5 bases to trimming and J lost 8 bases; unmatched junction nucleotides: 9. The CDR3 nucleotides read TGTGCCAGCAGCGAGACAGGGATGGTGGATGAGCAGTTCTTC. This gives the protein CASSETGMVDEQFF.

The chain carries TRBV2 and TRBJ2-2; 7 bases line up with TRBD2. This CDR3 has 14 residues. The trim removed 4 bases at V and 6 bases at J, leaving 5 bases unmatched. CDR1 is SNHLY and CDR2 is FYNNEI in the germline V gene. CDR3 amino acids: CASSARLAAGELFF. The CDR3 coding sequence is TGTGCCAGCAGTGCTAGGCTAGCGGCCGGGGAGCTGTTTTTT.

This chain joins TRBV4-2 and TRBJ2-7; 7 bases fit TRBD1. After removal of 2 bases from V and 3 bases from J, the junction contained 10 bases not matched to a gene. Germline lookup yields CDR1 LGHNA and CDR2 YNFKEQ. This CDR3 is 16 amino acids long. CDR3 protein: CASSQSPGQNIYEQYF. CDR3 nucleotides: TGTGCCAGCAGCCAATCGCCGGGACAGAACATCTACGAGCAGTACTTC.

The gene calls are TRBV19 and TRBJ1-1, with 8 bases lining up with TRBD1. V lost 5 bases, J lost 2 bases, and 7 bases stayed unmatched. Per germline, CDR1 LNHDA and CDR2 SQIVND (reference sequence). The CDR3 consists of 15 residues. The CDR3 region has the DNA TGTGCCAGTAGTTTGACTGGACAGGGAAACACTGAAGCTTTCTTT. The encoded protein is CASSLTGQGNTEAFF.

The chain has TRBV25-1 and TRBJ1-4, with 8 positions matching TRBD1. The CDR3 has 17 amino acids. Trimming removed 1 base from V and 5 bases from J; junction bases left unmatched: 9. Germline V gene data show CDR1 as MGHDK and CDR2 as SYGVNS. CDR3 bases: TGTGCCAGCAGTGAATGGGGCGTGGACAGGGAAAATGAAAAACTGTTTTTT. Translated, it gives CASSEWGVDRENEKLFF.

V is TRBV4-1 and J is TRBJ2-7; perhaps TRBD2 as D (6 bases). Germline V gene data show CDR1 as MGHRA and CDR2 as YSYEKL. V lost 3 bases and J 0 bases, leaving 12 bases between the germline ends. The CDR3 runs 15 residues. This chain's CDR3 is CASSHGPGSSYEQYF. DNA for the CDR3: TGCGCCAGCAGCCATGGACCCGGGAGCTCCTACGAGCAGTACTTC.